This T cell receptor (beta chain) originates from a study of CD8+ T cells in alopecia areata. This clone was counted only a few times. The antigen is unknown. CDR1 is LGHNA and CDR2 is YSLEER in the germline V gene. The CDR3 is 14 amino acids. Unmatched junction bases numbered 9, after V lost 4 bases and J lost 8 bases. The authors extracted RNA and reverse transcribed it into cDNA as the sequencing template. Sequencing used immunoSEQ multiplex PCR; TCRdb keeps in-frame clones, though not all of them. The sample yields over 150,000 clones, about 48% seen once. Treatment given: oral pan-JAK inhibitor, 5-10 mg twice daily. The study, taken as a whole, reports: Lesional scalp, especially alopecia totalis/universalis, showed higher clonality than normal scalp. Uncertainty about whether baseline CD8+ expansion is linked to response remains, with one nonresponder.

V and J are TRBV4-3 and TRBJ1-2; 8 bases align to TRBD1. The sample consisted of CD8+ T cells sorted from blood, taken at week 24, from a patient treated with tofacitinib. The receptor's source is a human donor with alopecia areata. The CDR3 spells CASSPLGQGQGYTF. The DNA for the CDR3 is TGCGCCAGCAGCCCACTAGGACAGGGTCAAGGCTACACCTTC.